The present entry profiles one TCR beta chain with its context. Its antigen is unidentified. The sample belongs to a study of regulatory T cells in long-lasting Graves disease. For the study at large: Over-5-year antithyroid drug use with positive TSH receptor antibodies defined persistent Graves' disease in the study.

Study conclusions and caveats: Newly diagnosed patients had higher TCR diversity than persistent Graves' patients did. Peripheral blood alone, not thyroid tissue, underwent study.

Sequencing libraries for TCR beta were prepared with iRepertoire HTBI primers and Arm-PCR of CDR3 regions. TCRdb independently ran MiXCR on the multiplex PCR reads; one entry per CDR3 protein. The data contain around 460,000 distinct CDR3 sequences, less than 25% of them seen just once; the ten biggest clones take up about an eighth. Regarding time point: persistent/refractory GD, antithyroid drugs over 5 years with positive TRAb. Isolated PBMC RNA provided the starting material for the TCR library. Specimen: peripheral blood mononuclear cells (PBMCs), collected when the disease was refractory, from a patient treated with antithyroid drugs. The receptor comes from a female donor with Graves disease.

This CDR3 is CSAASGESSYNEQFF. DNA of the CDR3: TGCAGTGCGGCTAGCGGGGAAAGCTCCTACAATGAGCAGTTCTTC. The rearrangement links TRBV20-1 to TRBJ2-1; 9 bases are a match to TRBD2. CDR1 is DFQATT and CDR2 is SNEGSKA in the germline V gene (reference sequence). This CDR3 comprises 15 residues. Trimming cost V 6 bases and J 0 bases; bases outside gene matches: 6.